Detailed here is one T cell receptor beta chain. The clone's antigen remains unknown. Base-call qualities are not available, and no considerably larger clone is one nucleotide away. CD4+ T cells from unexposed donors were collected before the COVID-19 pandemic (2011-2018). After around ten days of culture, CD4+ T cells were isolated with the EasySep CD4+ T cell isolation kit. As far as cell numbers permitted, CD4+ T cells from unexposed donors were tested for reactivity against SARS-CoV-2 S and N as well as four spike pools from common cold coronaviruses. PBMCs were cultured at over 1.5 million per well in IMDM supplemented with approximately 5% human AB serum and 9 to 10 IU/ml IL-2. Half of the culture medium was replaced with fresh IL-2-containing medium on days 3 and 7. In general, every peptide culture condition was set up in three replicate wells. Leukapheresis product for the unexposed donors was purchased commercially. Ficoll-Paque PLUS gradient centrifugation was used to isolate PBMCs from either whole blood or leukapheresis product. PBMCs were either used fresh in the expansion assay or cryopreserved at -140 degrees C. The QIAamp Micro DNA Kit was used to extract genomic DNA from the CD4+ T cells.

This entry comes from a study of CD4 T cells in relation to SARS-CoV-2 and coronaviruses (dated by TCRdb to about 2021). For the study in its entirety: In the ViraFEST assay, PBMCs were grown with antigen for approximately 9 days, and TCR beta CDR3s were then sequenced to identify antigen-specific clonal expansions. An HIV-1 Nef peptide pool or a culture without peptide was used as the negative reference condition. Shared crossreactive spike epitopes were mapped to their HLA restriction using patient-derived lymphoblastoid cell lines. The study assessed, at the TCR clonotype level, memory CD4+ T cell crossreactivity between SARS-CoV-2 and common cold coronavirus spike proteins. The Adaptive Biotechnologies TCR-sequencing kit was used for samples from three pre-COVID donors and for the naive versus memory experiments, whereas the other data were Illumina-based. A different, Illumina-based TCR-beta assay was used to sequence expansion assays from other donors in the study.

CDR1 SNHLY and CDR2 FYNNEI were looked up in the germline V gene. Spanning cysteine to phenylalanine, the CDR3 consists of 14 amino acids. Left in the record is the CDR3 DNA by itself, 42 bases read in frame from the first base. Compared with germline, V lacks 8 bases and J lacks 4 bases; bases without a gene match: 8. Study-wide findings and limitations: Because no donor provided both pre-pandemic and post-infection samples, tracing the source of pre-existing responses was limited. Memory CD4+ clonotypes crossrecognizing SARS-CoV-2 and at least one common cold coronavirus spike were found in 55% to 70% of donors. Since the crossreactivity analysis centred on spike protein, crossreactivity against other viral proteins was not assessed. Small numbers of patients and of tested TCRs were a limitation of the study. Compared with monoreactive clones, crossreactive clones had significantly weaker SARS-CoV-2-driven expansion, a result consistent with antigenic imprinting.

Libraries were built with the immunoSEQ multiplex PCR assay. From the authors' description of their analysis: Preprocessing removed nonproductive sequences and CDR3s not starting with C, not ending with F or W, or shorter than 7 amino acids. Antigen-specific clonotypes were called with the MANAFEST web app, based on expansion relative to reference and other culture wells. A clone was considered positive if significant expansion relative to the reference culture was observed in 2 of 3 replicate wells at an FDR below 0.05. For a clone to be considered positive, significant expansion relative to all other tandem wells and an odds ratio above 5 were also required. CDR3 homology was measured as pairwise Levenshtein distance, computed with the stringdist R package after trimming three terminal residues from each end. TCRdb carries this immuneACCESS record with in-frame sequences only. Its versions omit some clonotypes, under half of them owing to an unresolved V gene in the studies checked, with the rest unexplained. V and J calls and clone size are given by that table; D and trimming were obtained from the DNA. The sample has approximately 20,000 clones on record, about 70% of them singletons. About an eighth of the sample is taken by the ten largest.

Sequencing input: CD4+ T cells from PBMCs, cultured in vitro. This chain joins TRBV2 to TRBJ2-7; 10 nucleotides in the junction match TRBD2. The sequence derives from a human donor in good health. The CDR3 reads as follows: CASDPSGRGYEQYF. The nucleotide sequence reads TGTGCCAGCGACCCTAGCGGGAGAGGATACGAGCAGTACTTC.